These 8 T cell receptor beta chains were sequenced from one sample in a study of post-analysis software for immune sequencing data. Antigens of these TCRs are unknown. Presence of unique molecular identifiers characterized the TCR beta cDNA libraries. One entry per CDR3 protein results from TCRdb running MiXCR on the PCR reads. The sample records about 400,000 distinct CDR3 sequences, roughly 35% being singletons. Study outcomes and limitations: Patients used roughly five TRBV segments, including TRBV5-6, TRBV5-1 and TRBV20-1, more often than controls.

The sequencing sample was made of blood. These receptors originate from a girl aged 10 to 17 with multiple sclerosis.

This sequence joins TRBV9 and TRBJ1-1; unclear D gene. Germline V gene lookup returns CDR1 SGDLS and CDR2 YYNGEE. The CDR3 consists of 13 residues. V lost 2 bases, J lost 6 bases, and 11 bases lay in between. DNA of the CDR3: TGTGCCAGCAGCGTGGAGATAAACGCTGAAGCTTTCTTT. Encoded protein: CASSVEINAEAFF.

J is TRBJ2-4 and V is TRBV10-3, with 10 bases matching TRBD2. The closer fit of TRBJ2-7 to the DNA end suggests the J call may be wrong. This CDR3 spans 14 amino acids. CDR1 ENHRY and CDR2 SYGVKD come from the germline V gene. This chain's CDR3 is CAIRRAGGDYEQYF. The CDR3 coding sequence is TGTGCCATCAGACGAGCGGGGGGGGACTACGAGCAGTACTTC.

This clonotype was found a few times. V and J are TRBV4-3 and TRBJ1-4; D gene ambiguous. V was shortened by 1 base and J by 4 bases, with 13 bases between the two germline ends. Germline CDR1 reads LGHNA; CDR2 reads YSLEER. This CDR3 region has 16 residues. The CDR3 loop reads CASSQALVAVNEKLFF. The CDR3 DNA reads TGCGCCAGCAGCCAAGCGTTGGTGGCGGTTAATGAAAAACTGTTTTTT.

This clonotype has a handful of counts. The chain combines TRBV18 with TRBJ2-7; D might be TRBD2 (6 bases). The CDR3 extends over 12 amino acids. Germline CDR1 is KGHSH and CDR2 is LQKENI. The ends were cut back, 6 bases at V and 6 bases at J, with 12 bases in the middle. As DNA, the CDR3 is TGTGCCAGCTCTTTAACTAGCTCCGAGCAGTACTTC. Amino acids: CASSLTSSEQYF. The complete variable domain, with remaining parts taken from reference TRBV18 and TRBJ2-7, reads NAGVMQNPRHLVRRRGQEARLRCSPMKGHSHVYWYRQLPEEGLKFMVYLQKENIIDESGMPKERFSAEFPKEGPSILRIQQVVRGDSAAYFCASSLTSSEQYFGPGTRLTVT.

CDR3: CASSGQDVNSAETQYF. The CDR3 DNA sequence: TGTGCCAGCAGCGGTCAAGATGTTAACTCGGCGGAGACCCAGTACTTC. The chain combines TRBV13 with TRBJ2-5; unclear D gene. CDR3 size: 16 residues. Germline CDR1 is PRHDT and CDR2 is FYEKMQ (reference sequence). With 5 bases removed from V and 5 bases from J, the gap between germline ends came to 21 bases.

This chain connects TRBV6-1 to TRBJ1-1, with 10 bases that match TRBD1. J lost 0 bases, V lost 5 bases, and 9 bases had no gene match. The germline V gene has CDR1 MNHNS and CDR2 SASEGT. The CDR3 has 17 amino acids. CDR3 protein: CASSRDRDRGLNTEAFF. CDR3 bases: TGTGCCAGCAGTAGAGACCGGGACAGGGGTTTGAACACTGAAGCTTTCTTT.

Concerning this clonotype itself: A read error may account for a junction end that differs from germline. V usage is TRBV5-1 and J usage is TRBJ2-1; 9 nucleotides align to TRBD1. The length of the CDR3 is 15 residues. From germline, CDR1 is SGHRS and CDR2 YFSETQ. As DNA, the CDR3 is TGCGCCAGCAGCTTAGATACCGGGACAGGGAATGGGCAGTTCTTC. It yields the protein CASSLDTGTGNGQFF.

This CDR3 reads CATSEHTSTDTQYF. The CDR3 bases are TGTGCCACCAGCGAACATACTAGCACAGATACGCAGTATTTT. The V gene is TRBV24-1, the J gene TRBJ2-3, with D unresolved. The V end was cut by 7 bases, the J end by 0 bases, with 10 bases between. Germline V lookup: CDR1 KGHDR, CDR2 SFDVKD. The length of the CDR3 is 14 residues.